This section outlines one T cell receptor beta chain sequence together with its context. What this receptor recognizes is not known. A single base separates this from a much larger clone, so it may be a read error. Since no conserved phenylalanine or tryptophan closes the CDR3, a read error is the likely cause. The CDR3 comprises 16 residues, both ends counted. CDR3 DNA is the only sequence kept; it has 48 bases, read in frame from the first base. The germline V gene (reference sequence) yields SEHNR for CDR1 and FQNEAQ for CDR2. Relative to germline, V is missing 3 bases and J is missing 0 bases, with 6 bases of the junction outside any gene match. The sample belongs to a study of T cells in Graves' hyperthyroidism and ophthalmopathy (dated 2019 in TCRdb). Study-level background: Peripheral blood was sampled at the time of initial diagnosis, prior to any treatment. In about six Graves' hyperthyroidism patients, the study also compared T-cell repertoires from thyroid tissue with T-cell repertoires from blood. After blood sampling, hyperthyroidism patients were treated with methimazole at a starting dose of 30 mg daily, and ophthalmopathy patients were treated with high-dose intravenous methylprednisolone. TCR Vbeta CDR3 sequencing of 130 to 150 peripheral blood samples (43 ophthalmopathy, over 70 hyperthyroidism and roughly 17 progressor patients) is reported in the paper. The roughly 90 discovery patients were divided at random into training and test sets in a 7:3 ratio. A discovery cohort of roughly 96 patients, approximately 44 with Graves' ophthalmopathy and 55 to 65 with stable Graves' hyperthyroidism, was used to find distinguishing TCR V-J signatures. An independent validation cohort of some 18 hyperthyroidism patients and 17 patients who later progressed to ophthalmopathy tested prospective prediction of ophthalmopathy.

Stable Graves' hyperthyroidism was defined as no progression to ophthalmopathy during 18 months of follow-up. The hyperthyroidism patients were between 18 and 65 years old and newly diagnosed, with a disease duration of less than 2 months. Any patient with an uncontrolled infection, another autoimmune disease, pregnancy or lactation was excluded. Diagnoses were based on clinical symptoms, serum thyroxine and TRAb, thyroid ultrasound and orbital computed tomography. PBMCs were isolated from approximately 10 ml of fresh peripheral blood by Ficoll-Paque density gradient centrifugation. Total RNA was extracted with Trizol reagent, and quality was checked on an Agilent 2100 Bioanalyzer. Summary of the overall study and its limitations: Most expanded thyroid clonotypes (frequency above 0.001) were also found in blood, which suggests that blood repertoires may mirror thyroid immune responses. Sample size was not statistically predetermined, and investigators were not blinded to group allocation. In validation, the model predicted progression to ophthalmopathy a median of around six months before onset, with over 55% sensitivity and 72.22% specificity. In cross-validation, a model built on a 13 V-J signature told ophthalmopathy apart from stable hyperthyroidism with approximately 90% sensitivity and about 81% specificity, and in testing the same model reached 80%/75%.

Amplification of TCR beta CDR3 regions was carried out from RNA transcripts. The TCR CDR3 was subjected to a first round of RT-PCR using the HTBI primer set and the Qiagen OneStep RT-PCR kit. A second multiplex PCR round built the libraries, followed by size selection and purification. Paired-end sequencing of the libraries was performed with 100 bp reads on an Illumina HiSeq2000. For the original study's pipeline: SOAPnuke was used to process the raw data, throwing out any read that contained adapters or uncalled bases, had a mean Phred below 15, or lacked an exact constant-primer or identifier match. COPE v1.2.5 was used to merge high-quality paired reads, and clonotypes were defined as unique nucleotide sequences. MiTCR v1.1 was used to align clonotypes to the IMGT TRBV, TRBD and TRBJ reference segments. The analysis was restricted to V-J combinations with a frequency above 0.0001, which together covered just over 98% of the repertoires. The TCS score was defined as F50 (clonal expansion) divided by E x V (chaos), with BLOSUM62-based TCRdist calculated between CDR3 peptides within each V-J. Welch's t-statistics and random forest reduced several hundred V-J features to around 14, which were used in a naive Bayes classifier (R e1071). In-frame beta chains were kept once TCRdb had trimmed the public reads at Q25 with fastp and called clones with MiXCR. When rows share a CDR3 protein, they turn into one entry using the most common DNA and genes. It is TCRdb's table, rather than the study itself, that gives the V and J calls and clone size. This sample lists fewer than 350,000 distinct CDR3 sequences; roughly a fifth were detected once. Less than 65% of the sample comes from the top ten.

This receptor was identified in a woman in her 50s with Graves' hyperthyroidism. The chain uses TRBV7-9 and TRBJ2-5, with TRBD2 identical over 8 junction bases. The sequencing sample was made of blood. CDR3 sequence: CASSFLSGSYQETQYL. The DNA sequence is as follows: TGTGCCAGCAGCTTCTTAAGCGGGAGTTACCAAGAGACCCAGTACCTC.